The source of this T cell receptor beta chain is a study of regulatory T cells in long-lasting Graves disease. In the study overall: Those with persistent Graves' disease had received antithyroid drugs for over 5 years with positive TSH receptor antibodies.

iRepertoire HTBI primers and Arm-PCR of CDR3 regions built TCR beta libraries. TCRdb passed the multiplex PCR reads through MiXCR, listing each CDR3 protein once. The sample has fewer than 400,000 distinct CDR3 sequences; about 19% are singletons. Stated time point: persistent/refractory GD, antithyroid drugs over 5 years with positive TRAb. Isolated PBMC RNA provided the starting material for the TCR library. Points from the study as a whole: Among persistent patients, a larger number of public clonotypes were shared (approximately 3,000) than among newly diagnosed patients (more than 850). Examination was confined to peripheral blood, excluding thyroid tissue.

This clonotype was seen only a few times. Its antigen is unidentified. The sequencing here drew on peripheral blood mononuclear cells (PBMCs), taken when the disease was refractory, from a patient treated with antithyroid drugs. The sequence was obtained from a female donor with Graves disease.

The CDR3 DNA follows: TGTGCCAGCAGTTTTGTCGGGTCCTCGTACGAGCAGTACTTC. Its protein product is CASSFVGSSYEQYF. The chain carries TRBV6-5 and TRBJ2-7; D unresolved. From germline, CDR1 is MNHEY and CDR2 SVGAGI. The CDR3 sequence is 14 residues long. Trimming pared 4 bases from V and 4 bases from J, leaving 14 bases between.